The sequence of this T cell receptor beta chain was determined in a study of shared clonotypes between healthy human individuals. The study's findings and limits: Non-shared clonotypes had lower generation probabilities than those shared by all four donors. About 5% of naive CD4 clonotypes were shared across four donors.

V lost 3 bases, J lost 6 bases, and 5 bases stayed unmatched. The germline V gene encodes CDR1 SGHTA and CDR2 FQGNSA. The CDR3 covers 14 residues. Remarks on this clone: What it binds is unknown.

The genomic DNA of each subset was split evenly across several immunoSEQ plates. Some clones are missing from TCRdb's copy, which holds only in-frame ones; the method was immunoSEQ multiplex PCR. In the table there are 2 million to 2.5 million clones, more than 80% of which are singletons. The receptor was isolated from a man younger than 35 in good health. Some clones in this sample may be carry-over from other donors' samples. Source material: naive CD4+ T cells from PBMCs. As for subset: CD45RA+ positively selected. The chain employs TRBV7-2 and TRBJ2-7, with 10 bases fitting TRBD1. DNA of the CDR3: TGTGCCAGCAGCTTCCGGACAGGGGGTGGCGAGCAGTACTTC. It translates to CASSFRTGGGEQYF. The whole variable domain, remainder taken from reference TRBV7-2 and TRBJ2-7, is GAGVSQSPSNKVTEKGKDVELRCDPISGHTALYWYRQSLGQGLEFLIYFQGNSAPDKSGLPSDRFSAERTGGSVSTLTIQRTQQEDSAVYLCASSFRTGGGEQYFGPGTRLTVT.